The TCR beta chain under discussion was sequenced for a study of tumor-infiltrating lymphocytes in primary liver carcinoma. Study context: Stage T1-T3 N0M0 tumors measured about 4.2 to 10 cm at most.

This clonotype was found a few times. The blood RNA (from unsorted whole blood) was obtained, and germline DNA was also extracted. A primer in the constant region served to generate TCR beta cDNA from 450 to 600 ng of total RNA. Sequencing libraries for TCR beta derived from three nested multiplex PCR rounds that used slightly modified ARM-PCR. With TRBV1-TRBV30 forward primers and a C-beta reverse primer, the first two PCR rounds were run for approximately 9 cycles each. MiXCR, run by TCRdb on the multiplex PCR reads, gives a single entry per CDR3 protein. Here the sample spans over 250,000 distinct CDR3 sequences, 50% to 60% being singletons. CDR1 is MNHNS and CDR2 is SASEGT in the germline V gene. The CDR3 totals 14 residues. V dropped 2 bases and J dropped 7 bases, with 12 bases sitting between them.

The clonotype was recovered from a woman in her 30s with primary liver carcinoma and hepatitis B virus infection. The rearrangement links TRBV6-1 to TRBJ1-5, with D uncertain. The specimen was peripheral blood. The CDR3 sequence is CASSERWAGQPQHF. The DNA for the CDR3 is TGTGCCAGCAGTGAACGGTGGGCAGGACAGCCCCAGCATTTT.